This TCR beta chain was retrieved from a study of EBV T-cell therapy then PD-1 blockade in nasopharyngeal carcinoma. The CDR3 consists of 12 residues. Germline assignment: CDR1 SNHLY and CDR2 FYNNEI. In the case of this clone: No antigen is known for it. Sequence at one end of the junction differs from germline and may be a read error.

The treatment: AdE1-LMPpoly-expanded autologous EBV-specific T-cell therapy followed by anti-PD-1 nivolumab. Generated by immunoSEQ multiplex PCR, the TCRdb table keeps only in-frame clones and is missing some. The top ten hold 20% to 25% of the sample, which has roughly 22,000 clones, 82% seen once. This rearrangement joins TRBV2 to TRBJ1-2; possibly TRBD1 for D (5 bases). This receptor was obtained from a man in his forties with nasopharyngeal carcinoma. Sequencing used CD8+ T cells from blood, obtained at day -245 from a patient whose treatment included autologous EBV-specific T cells and nivolumab. The CDR3 nucleotides are TGTGCCAGCCTCGGGACGGTGCTATTGTTGCCCTTC. Its protein product is CASLGTVLLLPF.